The 27 T cell receptor beta chains reported below all come from one sample, sequenced in a study of T-cell memory formation after mild COVID-19. Using its own MiXCR run on the 5' RACE reads, TCRdb lists one record per CDR3 protein. The sample holds about half a million distinct CDR3 sequences, around a sixth seen once. Sequenced sample: PBMCs or a T cell subset sorted from them (not recorded which). Receptors were obtained from an adult woman who had mild COVID-19 (a few samples of this study predate the infection). Cell type and time point are not known.

This clonotype occurred a few times. This chain joins TRBV5-1 and TRBJ2-7, with D uncertain. V shed 2 bases and J shed 0 bases, with 12 bases lying between them. Germline V gene sequence: CDR1 SGHRS, CDR2 YFSETQ. This CDR3 spans 15 amino acids. CDR3 in amino acids: CASSLIPVGSYEQYF. The DNA for the CDR3 is TGCGCCAGCAGCTTAATCCCGGTAGGCTCCTACGAGCAGTACTTC.

The chain recombines TRBV6-2 or TRBV6-3 with TRBJ2-2, with 7 nucleotides matching TRBD2. With V trimmed by 2 bases and J by 6 bases, 6 bases remained unmatched. The CDR3 runs to 15 residues. CDR1 MNHEY and CDR2 SVGEGT come from the germline V gene. Written as DNA, the CDR3 is TGTGCCAGCAGTTACGAGTCGGGAGGACCCGGGGAGCTGTTTTTT. This sequence encodes CASSYESGGPGELFF.

The chain has TRBV24-1 and TRBJ2-1; 8 bases are a match to TRBD1. The CDR3 contains 17 residues. Germline CDR1 KGHDR, CDR2 SFDVKD. The ends lost 0 bases at V and 6 bases at J; junction bases unmatched: 9. The DNA of the CDR3 is TGTGCCACCAGTGATTTGAGGCTTGACAGGGGCGGCAATGAGCAGTTCTTC. It codes for CATSDLRLDRGGNEQFF.

This chain connects TRBV9 to TRBJ2-7; 10 bases are a match to TRBD1. Germline values: CDR1 SGDLS, CDR2 YYNGEE. After removal of 4 bases from V and 0 bases from J, the junction contained 4 bases not matched to a gene. CDR3 length equals 15 residues. CDR3 protein: CASSQGQGTSYEQYF. The CDR3 DNA follows: TGTGCCAGCAGCCAGGGACAGGGGACCTCCTACGAGCAGTACTTC.

Turning to this clonotype: Relative to the germline gene, one junction end is altered; a read error may explain this. This chain connects TRBV11-2 to TRBJ1-4; tentative D call: TRBD1 (5 bases). Germline V gene data show CDR1 as SGHAT and CDR2 as FQNNGV. There are 13 residues in the CDR3. The CDR3 DNA is TGTGCCAGCAGCGCAAACAGGATAAACAACCCGCTTTTT. This encodes CASSANRINNPLF.

V gene TRBV23-1 combines with J gene TRBJ2-4; tentatively, D is TRBD1 or TRBD2 (5 bases each). TRBV23-1 carries the ORF label, with uncertain function. The V gene lost 4 bases and the J gene lost 1 base, with 8 bases spanning the gap. There are 14 residues in the CDR3. DNA of the CDR3: TGCGCCAGCAGTCGGTGGGGGGCCAAAAACATTCAGTACTTC. Its protein is CASSRWGAKNIQYF.

This clonotype has a count of ten or more. The chain uses TRBV5-1 and TRBJ2-5; D is unresolved. Germline assignment: CDR1 SGHRS and CDR2 YFSETQ. Trimming shortened V by 0 bases and J by 5 bases, and 11 bases separated the two germline ends. The CDR3 has 14 residues. CDR3 nucleotides: TGCGCCAGCAGCTTGGGACGGGCCGGGGAGACCCAGTACTTC. Translating gives CASSLGRAGETQYF.

The J gene is TRBJ1-1, the V gene TRBV29-1; D might be TRBD1 (6 bases). CDR1 is SQVTM, CDR2 ANQGSEA, per germline. The CDR3 contains 15 residues. The V and J ends lost 3 bases and 4 bases respectively, with 18 bases between them. The CDR3 sequence: CSVDFGLTGPTEAFF. The CDR3 DNA sequence: TGCAGCGTTGATTTTGGCCTCACAGGGCCCACTGAAGCTTTCTTT.

The rearrangement uses TRBV19 and TRBJ2-1; TRBD1 matches at 9 bases. Looked up from germline, CDR1 is LNHDA and CDR2 is SQIVND (reference sequence). This CDR3 is built from 20 residues. This CDR3 is CGTPLAGQGSSDGSYNEQFF. DNA of the CDR3: TGTGGTACGCCCCTAGCAGGACAGGGGAGCAGTGATGGGTCCTACAATGAGCAGTTCTTC.

This clonotype was recorded only once. V and J are TRBV15 and TRBJ2-7, with D possibly TRBD1 on 5 matching bases. The V gene lost 5 bases and the J gene lost 3 bases, with 11 bases spanning the gap. The CDR3 is made up of 13 amino acids. The germline V gene has CDR1 LNHNV and CDR2 YYDKDF (reference sequence). CDR3 bases: TGTGCCACCAGCCCGGACACTGTCTACGAGCAGTACTTC. This translates into CATSPDTVYEQYF.

This clonotype was seen a few times. The V and J genes are TRBV5-1 and TRBJ1-1; weak D call: TRBD1 (6 bases). The CDR3 is made up of 14 amino acids. Trimming shortened V by 0 bases and J by 5 bases, and 11 bases separated the two germline ends. In germline, CDR1 is SGHRS, CDR2 YFSETQ. This chain's CDR3 is CASSLDQGRTEAFF. The CDR3, as DNA: TGCGCCAGCAGCTTGGACCAGGGGAGGACTGAAGCTTTCTTT.

V is TRBV7-2 and J is TRBJ2-3; D is uncertain. The CDR3 length is 16 residues. The V end was cut by 0 bases, the J end by 2 bases, with 12 bases between. Germline V gene sequence: CDR1 SGHTA, CDR2 FQGNSA. This chain's CDR3 is CASSLAGPPFTDTQYF. CDR3 nucleotide sequence: TGTGCCAGCAGCTTAGCCGGGCCCCCTTTCACAGATACGCAGTATTTT.

This rearrangement joins TRBV12-3 or TRBV12-4 to TRBJ1-4, with TRBD1 matching over 7 bases. Germline trimming cut 5 bases from V and 12 bases from J; bases unmatched to any gene: 12. The CDR3 has 14 residues. In nucleotides, the CDR3 is TGTGCCAGCAGTCCTTACAGGGGTTATTTGGAACTGTTTTTT. It specifies CASSPYRGYLELFF.

The rearrangement uses TRBV6-1 and TRBJ2-7, with D possibly TRBD2 on 6 matching bases. The CDR3 is 17 residues long. CDR1 MNHNS and CDR2 SASEGT come from the germline V gene. Trimming shortened V by 0 bases and J by 1 base, and 16 bases separated the two germline ends. CDR3 DNA sequence: TGTGCCAGCAGTGAAGCTCCCGGGACTGGGAGATCCTACGAGCAGTACTTC. Translation: CASSEAPGTGRSYEQYF.

This clonotype was found a few times. V usage is TRBV3-1 and J usage is TRBJ2-1; unclear D gene. This CDR3 has 15 amino acids. V was clipped by 6 bases and J by 0 bases, with 12 bases between them. From germline, CDR1 is LGHDT and CDR2 YNNKEL (reference sequence). Written as DNA, the CDR3 is TGTGCCAGCAGTCATTTTCAGTTCTCCTACAATGAGCAGTTCTTC. Its translation is CASSHFQFSYNEQFF.

The chain links TRBV3-1 to TRBJ2-5; 10 bases line up with TRBD2. Germline loops: CDR1 LGHDT, CDR2 YNNKEL (reference sequence). CDR3 size: 15 residues. Trimming cost V 3 bases and J 3 bases; bases outside gene matches: 4. CDR3 amino acids: CASSHQGLAEETQYF. The CDR3 nucleotides read TGTGCCAGCAGCCATCAAGGACTAGCGGAAGAGACCCAGTACTTC.

The rearrangement uses TRBV12-5 and TRBJ2-1; TRBD1 might be the D (5 bases). CDR3 length equals 13 residues. The V gene's germline CDR1 is LGHNT and CDR2 FRNRAP. V was cut by 5 bases and J by 10 bases, with 15 bases left in between. In nucleotides, the CDR3 is TGTGCTAGTGGTCTAGGGCCCTCAGGGGAGCAGTTCTTC. It encodes CASGLGPSGEQFF.

The chain carries TRBV6-2 or TRBV6-3 and TRBJ2-3; D is uncertain. The V gene lost 6 bases and the J gene lost 4 bases, with 11 bases spanning the gap. The germline CDR1 and CDR2 sequences are MNHEY and SVGEGT. This CDR3 comprises 13 residues. CDR3: CASRPPTPDTQYF. The CDR3, as DNA: TGTGCCAGCAGACCACCGACACCAGATACGCAGTATTTT.

This clonotype has only a few counts. The genes are TRBV24-1 and TRBJ2-1; the match to TRBD2 covers 9 bases. Germline V CDR1 and CDR2: KGHDR, SFDVKD. The trim removed 5 bases at V and 8 bases at J, leaving 3 bases unmatched. The CDR3 is 13 amino acids. CDR3 residues: CATSGGLADEQFF. DNA of the CDR3: TGTGCCACCAGTGGGGGACTAGCCGATGAGCAGTTCTTC.

This clonotype was seen more than once but under ten times. The gene calls are TRBV20-1 and TRBJ2-4; TRBD2 agrees at 8 bases. Germline CDR1 reads DFQATT; CDR2 reads SNEGSKA (reference sequence). The J segment lost 0 bases and the V segment lost 1 base, leaving 5 bases of the junction unmatched. CDR3 length equals 16 residues. CDR3 loop: CSARGGGPVAKNIQYF. The CDR3 region has the DNA TGCAGTGCTAGAGGCGGGGGGCCCGTAGCCAAAAACATTCAGTACTTC.

This chain joins TRBV29-1 and TRBJ2-3, with D possibly matching TRBD2 (7 bases). Trimming cost V 2 bases and J 4 bases, with 28 bases left between them. The germline V gene has CDR1 SQVTM and CDR2 ANQGSEA. The CDR3 runs 19 residues. Here the CDR3 reads CSVEKPEGGGLGISDTQYF. DNA of the CDR3: TGCAGCGTTGAAAAACCCGAGGGGGGCGGACTAGGGATCTCAGATACGCAGTATTTT.

This sequence joins TRBV7-2 and TRBJ2-7; D tentatively reads TRBD1 or TRBD2 (6 bases each). Germline values: CDR1 SGHTA, CDR2 FQGNSA. The CDR3 runs 15 residues. V lost 3 bases and J lost 3, with 15 bases in between. The CDR3, as DNA: TGTGCCAGCAGCTTGGAAGGGGGGAAGAGCTACGAGCAGTACTTC. Amino acid sequence: CASSLEGGKSYEQYF.

V usage is TRBV29-1 and J usage is TRBJ2-1, with 14 bases matching TRBD2. Germline V CDR1 and CDR2: SQVTM, ANQGSEA. The CDR3 extends over 19 amino acids. V lost 3 bases, J lost 0 bases, and 10 bases stayed unmatched. CDR3: CSVDGISTSGRASYNEQFF. The CDR3 coding sequence is TGCAGCGTTGATGGTATCTCGACTAGCGGGAGGGCCTCCTACAATGAGCAGTTCTTC.

As DNA, the CDR3 is TGTGCCAGCACTCCCTCCGGGACACTTTACGAGCAGTACTTC. It translates to CASTPSGTLYEQYF. This sequence joins TRBV6-6 and TRBJ2-7; D might be TRBD1 (6 bases). The germline gives CDR1 MNHNY, CDR2 SVGAGI (reference sequence). The length of the CDR3 is 14 residues. The V end was cut by 7 bases, the J end by 4 bases, with 17 bases between.

This clonotype occurred a few times. The chain employs TRBV24-1 and TRBJ2-1, with 9 positions matching TRBD1. Germline CDR1 reads KGHDR; CDR2 reads SFDVKD. This CDR3 spans 19 amino acids. The J segment lost 0 bases and the V segment lost 3 bases, leaving 11 bases of the junction unmatched. The CDR3 spells CATSDQKLQGALSYNEQFF. CDR3 DNA: TGTGCCACCAGTGATCAAAAACTACAGGGGGCGCTCTCCTACAATGAGCAGTTCTTC.

The chain combines TRBV20-1 with TRBJ1-1, with 7 bases identical to TRBD1. CDR3 length equals 14 residues. Germline V gene sequence: CDR1 DFQATT, CDR2 SNEGSKA (reference sequence). J lost 1 base, V lost 6 bases, and 8 bases had no gene match. In DNA form, the CDR3 reads TGCAGTGCCCTAAAAGGGGGCGAGAACACTGAAGCTTTCTTT. It yields the protein CSALKGGENTEAFF.

This clonotype was seen a handful of times. The chain recombines TRBV20-1 with TRBJ2-4; possible D gene TRBD2, 6 bases. This CDR3 region has 14 residues. The germline V gene has CDR1 DFQATT and CDR2 SNEGSKA (reference sequence). The V gene lost 6 bases and the J gene lost 0 bases, with 12 bases spanning the gap. For the CDR3, the DNA is TGCAGTGCAACAGCGGGTCTAGCCAAAAACATTCAGTACTTC. Amino acid sequence: CSATAGLAKNIQYF.